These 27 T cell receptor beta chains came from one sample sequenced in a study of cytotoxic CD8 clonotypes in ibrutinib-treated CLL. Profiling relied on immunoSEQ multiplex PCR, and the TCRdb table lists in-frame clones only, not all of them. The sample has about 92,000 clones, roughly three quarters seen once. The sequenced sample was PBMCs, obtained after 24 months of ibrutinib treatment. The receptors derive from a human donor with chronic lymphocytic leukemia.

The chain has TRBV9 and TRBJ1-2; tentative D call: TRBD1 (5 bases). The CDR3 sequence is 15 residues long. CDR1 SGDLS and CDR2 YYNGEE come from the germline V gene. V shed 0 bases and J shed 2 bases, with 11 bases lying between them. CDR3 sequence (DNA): TGTGCCAGCAGCGTAGAGGCAGGGATAAACTATGGCTACACCTTC. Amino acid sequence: CASSVEAGINYGYTF. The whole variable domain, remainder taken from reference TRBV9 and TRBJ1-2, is DSGVTQTPKHLITATGQRVTLRCSPRSGDLSVYWYQQSLDQGLQFLIQYYNGEERAKGNILERFSAQQFPDLHSELNLSSLELGDSALYFCASSVEAGINYGYTFGSGTRLTVV.

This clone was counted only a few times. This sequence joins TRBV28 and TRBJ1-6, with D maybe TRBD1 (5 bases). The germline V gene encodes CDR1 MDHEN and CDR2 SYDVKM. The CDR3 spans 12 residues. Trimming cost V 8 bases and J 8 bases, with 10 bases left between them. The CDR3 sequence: CASVGGHSPLHF. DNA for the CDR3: TGTGCCAGCGTGGGGGGACATTCACCCCTCCACTTT.

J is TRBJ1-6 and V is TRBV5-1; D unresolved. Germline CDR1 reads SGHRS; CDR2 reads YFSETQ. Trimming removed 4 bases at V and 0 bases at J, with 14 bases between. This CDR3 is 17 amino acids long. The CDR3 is CASSGGRSRSYNSPLHF. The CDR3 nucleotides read TGCGCCAGCAGCGGTGGCCGGTCCCGCTCCTATAATTCACCCCTCCACTTT.

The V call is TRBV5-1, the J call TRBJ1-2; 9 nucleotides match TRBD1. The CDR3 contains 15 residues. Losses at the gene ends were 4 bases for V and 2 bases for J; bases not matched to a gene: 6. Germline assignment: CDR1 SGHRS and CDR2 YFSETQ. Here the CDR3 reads CASSPDGQGNYGYTF. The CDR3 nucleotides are TGCGCCAGCAGCCCGGACGGACAGGGGAACTATGGCTACACCTTC.

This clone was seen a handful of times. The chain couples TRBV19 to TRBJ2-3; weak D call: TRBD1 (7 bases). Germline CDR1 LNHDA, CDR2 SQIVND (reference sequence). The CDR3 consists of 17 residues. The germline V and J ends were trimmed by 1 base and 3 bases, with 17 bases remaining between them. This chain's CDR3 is CASSIAAGQGVTDTQYF. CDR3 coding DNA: TGTGCCAGTAGTATAGCCGCGGGGCAGGGGGTAACAGATACGCAGTATTTT.

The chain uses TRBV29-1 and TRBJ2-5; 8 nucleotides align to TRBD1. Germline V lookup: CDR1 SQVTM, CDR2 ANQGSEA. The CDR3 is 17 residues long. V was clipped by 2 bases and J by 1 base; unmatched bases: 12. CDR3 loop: CSVEKSGTGQVQETQYF. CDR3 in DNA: TGCAGCGTTGAAAAGTCCGGGACAGGTCAGGTCCAAGAGACCCAGTACTTC.

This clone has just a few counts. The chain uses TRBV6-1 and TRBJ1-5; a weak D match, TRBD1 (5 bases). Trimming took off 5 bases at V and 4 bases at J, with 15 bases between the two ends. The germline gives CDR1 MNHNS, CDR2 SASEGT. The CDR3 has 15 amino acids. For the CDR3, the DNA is TGTGCCAGCAGTTCAAAGACAGCGGGTAATCAGCCCCAGCATTTT. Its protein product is CASSSKTAGNQPQHF.

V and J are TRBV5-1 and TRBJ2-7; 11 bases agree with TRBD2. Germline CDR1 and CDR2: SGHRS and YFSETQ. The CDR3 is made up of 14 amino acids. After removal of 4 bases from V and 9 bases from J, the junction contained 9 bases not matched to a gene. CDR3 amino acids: CASSPASGRSWQYF. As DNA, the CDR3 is TGCGCCAGCAGCCCGGCTAGCGGGAGGAGCTGGCAGTACTTC.

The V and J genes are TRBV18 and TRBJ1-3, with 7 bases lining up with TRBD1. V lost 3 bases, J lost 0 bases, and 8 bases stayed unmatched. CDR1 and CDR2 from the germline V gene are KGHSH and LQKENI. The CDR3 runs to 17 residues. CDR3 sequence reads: CASSPLGTDPSGNTIYF. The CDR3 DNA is TGTGCCAGCTCACCTTTGGGGACAGATCCCTCTGGAAACACCATATATTTT.

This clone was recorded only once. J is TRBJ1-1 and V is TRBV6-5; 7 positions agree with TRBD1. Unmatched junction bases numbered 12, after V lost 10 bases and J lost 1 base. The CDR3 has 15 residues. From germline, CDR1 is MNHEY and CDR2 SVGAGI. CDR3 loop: CATYNRGAKNTEAFF. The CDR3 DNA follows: TGTGCCACTTACAACAGGGGAGCCAAGAACACTGAAGCTTTCTTT.

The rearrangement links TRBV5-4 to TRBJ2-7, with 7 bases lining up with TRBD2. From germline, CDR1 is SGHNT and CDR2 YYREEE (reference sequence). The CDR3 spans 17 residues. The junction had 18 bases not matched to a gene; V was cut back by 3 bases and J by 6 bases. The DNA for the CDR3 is TGTGCCAGCAGCTGGGGGGGGATGCTCTCTGGGCAAGTCGAGCAGTACTTC. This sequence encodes CASSWGGMLSGQVEQYF. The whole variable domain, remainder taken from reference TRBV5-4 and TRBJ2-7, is ETGVTQSPTHLIKTRGQQVTLRCSSQSGHNTVSWYQQALGQGPQFIFQYYREEENGRGNFPPRFSGLQFPNYSSELNVNALELDDSALYLCASSWGGMLSGQVEQYFGPGTRLTVT.

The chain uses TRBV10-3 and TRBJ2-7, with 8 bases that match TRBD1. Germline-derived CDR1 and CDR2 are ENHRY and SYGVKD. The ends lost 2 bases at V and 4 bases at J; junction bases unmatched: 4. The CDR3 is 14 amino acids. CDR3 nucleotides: TGTGCCATCAGTGAGGTCACAGGGGGATACGAGCAGTACTTC. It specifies CAISEVTGGYEQYF.

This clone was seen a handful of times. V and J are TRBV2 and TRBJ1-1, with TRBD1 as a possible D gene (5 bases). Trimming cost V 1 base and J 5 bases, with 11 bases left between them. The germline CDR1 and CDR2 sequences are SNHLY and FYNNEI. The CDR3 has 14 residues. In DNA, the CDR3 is TGTGCCAGCAGTGAAGGTAGGGGACTTACTGAAGCTTTCTTT. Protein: CASSEGRGLTEAFF.

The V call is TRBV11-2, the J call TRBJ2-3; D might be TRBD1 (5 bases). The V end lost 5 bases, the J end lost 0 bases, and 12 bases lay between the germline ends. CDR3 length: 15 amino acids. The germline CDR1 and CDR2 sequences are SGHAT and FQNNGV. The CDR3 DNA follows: TGTGCCAGCAGCGTAGGACACCTTAGCACAGATACGCAGTATTTT. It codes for CASSVGHLSTDTQYF.

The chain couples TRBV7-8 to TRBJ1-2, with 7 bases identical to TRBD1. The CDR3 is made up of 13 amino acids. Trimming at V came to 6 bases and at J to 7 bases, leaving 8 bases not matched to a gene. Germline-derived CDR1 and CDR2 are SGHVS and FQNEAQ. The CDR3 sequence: CASSSQGGGGYTF. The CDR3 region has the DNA TGTGCCAGCAGTTCCCAGGGGGGAGGTGGCTACACCTTC.

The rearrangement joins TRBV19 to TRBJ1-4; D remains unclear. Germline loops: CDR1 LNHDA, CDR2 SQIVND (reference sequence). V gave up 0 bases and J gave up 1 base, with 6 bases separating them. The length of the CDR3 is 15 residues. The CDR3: CASSIDSRTNEKLFF. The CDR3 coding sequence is TGTGCCAGTAGTATAGATTCCCGAACTAATGAAAAACTGTTTTTT.

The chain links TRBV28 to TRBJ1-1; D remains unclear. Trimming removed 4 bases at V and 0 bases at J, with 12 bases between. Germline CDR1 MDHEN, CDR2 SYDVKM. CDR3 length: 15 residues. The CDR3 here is CASSSSGAMNTEAFF. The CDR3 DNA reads TGTGCCAGCAGTTCGTCCGGCGCCATGAACACTGAAGCTTTCTTT.

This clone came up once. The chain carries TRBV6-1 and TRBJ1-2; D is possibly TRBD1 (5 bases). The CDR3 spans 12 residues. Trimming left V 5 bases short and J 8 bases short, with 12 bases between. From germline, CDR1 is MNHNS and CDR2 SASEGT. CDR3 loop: CASSLRVDGYTF. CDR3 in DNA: TGTGCCAGCAGTCTCAGGGTTGACGGCTACACCTTC.

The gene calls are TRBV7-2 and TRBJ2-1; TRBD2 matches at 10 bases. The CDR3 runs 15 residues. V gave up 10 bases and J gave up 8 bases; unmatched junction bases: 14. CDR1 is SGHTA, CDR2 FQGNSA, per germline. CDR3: CATSPSAGGRDEQFF. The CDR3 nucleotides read TGTGCCACTTCGCCGTCAGCGGGAGGGAGGGATGAGCAGTTCTTC.

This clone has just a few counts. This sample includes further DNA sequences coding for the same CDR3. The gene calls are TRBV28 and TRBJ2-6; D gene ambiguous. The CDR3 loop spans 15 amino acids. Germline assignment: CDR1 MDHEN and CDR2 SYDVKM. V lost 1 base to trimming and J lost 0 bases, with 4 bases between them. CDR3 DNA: TGTGCCAGCAGTTTATTCGGCTCTGGGGCCAACGTCCTGACTTTC. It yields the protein CASSLFGSGANVLTF.

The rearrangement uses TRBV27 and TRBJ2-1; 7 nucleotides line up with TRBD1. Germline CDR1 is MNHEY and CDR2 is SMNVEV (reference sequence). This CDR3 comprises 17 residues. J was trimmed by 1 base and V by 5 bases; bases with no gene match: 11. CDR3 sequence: CASSPPTGISSYNEQFF. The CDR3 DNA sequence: TGTGCCAGCAGTCCTCCGACAGGGATCTCATCCTACAATGAGCAGTTCTTC.

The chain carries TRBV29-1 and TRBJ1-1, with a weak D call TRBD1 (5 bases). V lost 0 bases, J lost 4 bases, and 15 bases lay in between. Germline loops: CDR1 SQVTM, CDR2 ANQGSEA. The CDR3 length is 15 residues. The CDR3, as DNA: TGCAGCGTTGAAGATGGGCGGGGGACGGGCACTGAAGCTTTCTTT. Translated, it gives CSVEDGRGTGTEAFF.

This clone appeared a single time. The DNA of the CDR3 is TGTGCCAGCCTCCTCGGGACAGGGGGCGCGCACACTGAAGCTTTCTTT. This encodes CASLLGTGGAHTEAFF. This rearrangement joins TRBV2 to TRBJ1-1, with TRBD1 matching over 12 bases. Germline-derived CDR1 and CDR2 are SNHLY and FYNNEI. The V and J ends lost 8 bases and 3 bases, in that order; junction bases with no gene match: 10. The CDR3 extends over 16 amino acids. Variable domain in full (rest from reference TRBV2 and TRBJ1-1): EPEVTQTPSHQVTQMGQEVILRCVPISNHLYFYWYRQILGQKVEFLVSFYNNEISEKSEIFDDQFSVERPDGSNFTLKIRSTKLEDSAMYFCASLLGTGGAHTEAFFGQGTRLTVV.

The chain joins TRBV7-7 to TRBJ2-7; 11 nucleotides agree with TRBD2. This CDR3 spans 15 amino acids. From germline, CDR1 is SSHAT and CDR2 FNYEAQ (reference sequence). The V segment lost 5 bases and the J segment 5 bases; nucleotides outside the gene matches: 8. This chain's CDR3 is CASSKTSGSTDEQYF. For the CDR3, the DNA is TGTGCCAGCAGCAAAACTAGCGGGAGTACAGACGAGCAGTACTTC.

CDR3 sequence reads: CASSDLPEDMNTEAFF. CDR3 DNA sequence: TGTGCCAGCAGCGACCTCCCGGAGGACATGAACACTGAAGCTTTCTTT. The chain links TRBV9 to TRBJ1-1; D possibly corresponds to TRBD1 (5 bases). Germline CDR1 is SGDLS and CDR2 is YYNGEE. The CDR3 contains 16 residues. Deletions cut 3 bases from V and 0 bases from J, with 15 bases between.

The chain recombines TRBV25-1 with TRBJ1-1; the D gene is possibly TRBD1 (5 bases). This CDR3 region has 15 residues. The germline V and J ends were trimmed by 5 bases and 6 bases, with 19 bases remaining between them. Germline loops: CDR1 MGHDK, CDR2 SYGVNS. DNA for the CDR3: TGTGCCAGCAGTTTGAGGGGCGAAGCGATCGCTGAAGCTTTCTTT. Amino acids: CASSLRGEAIAEAFF. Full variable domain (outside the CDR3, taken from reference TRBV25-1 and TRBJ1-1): EADIYQTPRYLVIGTGKKITLECSQTMGHDKMYWYQQDPGMELHLIHYSYGVNSTEKGDLSSESTVSRIRTEHFPLTLESARPSHTSQYLCASSLRGEAIAEAFFGQGTRLTVV.

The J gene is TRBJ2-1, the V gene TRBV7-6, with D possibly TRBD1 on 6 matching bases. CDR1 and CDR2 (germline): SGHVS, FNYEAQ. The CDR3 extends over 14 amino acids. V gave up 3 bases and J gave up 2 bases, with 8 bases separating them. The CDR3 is CASSFRGAYNEQFF. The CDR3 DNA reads TGTGCCAGCAGCTTCAGGGGAGCCTACAATGAGCAGTTCTTC.